These 32 T cell receptor beta chains came from one sample sequenced in a study of blood T cell repertoires in COVID-19. Method: immunoSEQ multiplex PCR; TCRdb's copy keeps in-frame clones and lacks some. This sample carries about 160,000 clones, 85% to 90% of them seen once, and the ten largest clones take under 0.65%. Sequencing used peripheral blood. The receptors were gathered from a man aged 55 to 69 with COVID-19, enrolled during active disease.

J is TRBJ1-5 and V is TRBV6-2 or TRBV6-3; D perhaps matches TRBD1 (6 bases). The CDR3 sequence is 16 residues long. Germline values: CDR1 MNHEY, CDR2 SVGEGT. Trimming pared 4 bases from V and 8 bases from J, leaving 21 bases between. The chain's CDR3 is CASSLTTGTLFEPQHF. The DNA for the CDR3 is TGTGCCAGCAGTTTGACGACCGGGACACTCTTCGAGCCCCAGCATTTT.

The V gene is TRBV12-5, the J gene TRBJ2-5, with 9 bases identical to TRBD1. Germline V gene data show CDR1 as LGHNT and CDR2 as FRNRAP. This CDR3 comprises 15 residues. Trimming took 7 bases from V and 4 from J; bases not matched to a gene: 10. CDR3 in DNA: TGTGCTAGTGCCCCGAGGACAGGGGAGGGAGAGACCCAGTACTTC. Protein product: CASAPRTGEGETQYF.

The chain recombines TRBV21-1 with TRBJ1-3; the listed D gene, TRBD1, was not tested against the DNA. TRBV21-1 is given as a pseudogene. The CDR3 totals 20 residues. The CDR3 nucleotides are TGTGCCAGCAGCAGTCCGAACCCACCCCAGGGGGAAATTTCTGGAAACACCATATATTTT. Its protein is CASSSPNPPQGEISGNTIYF.

The V and J genes are TRBV7-8 and TRBJ1-2; 11 bases agree with TRBD1. The ends lost 5 bases at V and 4 bases at J; junction bases unmatched: 6. The germline gives CDR1 SGHVS, CDR2 FQNEAQ. CDR3 length equals 15 residues. The CDR3 is CASSPGQGAVYGYTF. The CDR3 DNA follows: TGTGCCAGCAGCCCCGGACAGGGGGCTGTCTATGGCTACACCTTC.

This sequence joins TRBV28 and TRBJ1-5; TRBD1 is a possible D gene (5 bases). The CDR3 covers 15 residues. Germline lookup yields CDR1 MDHEN and CDR2 SYDVKM. Trimming stripped 6 bases from V and 6 bases from J, with 18 bases between. The CDR3 DNA reads as TGTGCCAGCAGCCTCCTCGGGGGAGTTCGTCAGCCCCAGCATTTT. It yields the protein CASSLLGGVRQPQHF.

This chain connects TRBV20-1 to TRBJ1-1; TRBD1 might be the D (6 bases). Between the trimmed V and J ends, which lost 3 bases and 6 bases, there was a span of 17 bases. CDR3 length: 14 amino acids. From germline, CDR1 is DFQATT and CDR2 SNEGSKA (reference sequence). CDR3 bases: TGCAGTGCTAGTCCCCCCCCGGGGGGCGCTGAAGCTTTCTTT. It yields the protein CSASPPPGGAEAFF.

This rearrangement joins TRBV19 to TRBJ2-1; 12 positions match TRBD2. J was trimmed by 6 bases and V by 5 bases; bases with no gene match: 5. The germline CDR1 and CDR2 sequences are LNHDA and SQIVND (reference sequence). The CDR3 is 15 residues long. DNA for the CDR3: TGTGCCAGTAGTCTAGCGGGAGGGCAGGTCAATGAGCAGTTCTTC. It specifies CASSLAGGQVNEQFF.

The chain combines TRBV5-8 with TRBJ2-7; D unclear. V dropped 0 bases and J dropped 3 bases, with 13 bases sitting between them. Per the germline V gene, CDR1 is SGHTS and CDR2 is YDEGEE. This CDR3 spans 15 amino acids. The CDR3 loop is CASSLGEATLYEQYF. The CDR3 DNA follows: TGTGCCAGCAGCTTGGGCGAAGCGACCCTCTACGAGCAGTACTTC.

This clone was recorded once. The CDR3 here is CASSKVERAATEAFF. The CDR3 DNA sequence: TGTGCCAGCAGCAAAGTGGAGAGAGCGGCCACTGAAGCTTTCTTT. The chain joins TRBV21-1 to TRBJ1-1. TRBV21-1 is reported as a pseudogene. The CDR3 is made up of 15 amino acids.

This sequence joins TRBV5-1 and TRBJ1-1; 8 bases are shared with TRBD1. Losses at the gene ends were 5 bases for V and 7 bases for J; bases not matched to a gene: 10. The length of the CDR3 is 14 residues. Germline lookup yields CDR1 SGHRS and CDR2 YFSETQ. CDR3 coding DNA: TGCGCCAGCAGGCCGTGGACAGGGCGCTTTGAAGCTTTCTTT. It encodes CASRPWTGRFEAFF. Variable domain in full (rest from reference TRBV5-1 and TRBJ1-1): KAGVTQTPRYLIKTRGQQVTLSCSPISGHRSVSWYQQTPGQGLQFLFEYFSETQRNKGNFPGRFSGRQFSNSRSEMNVSTLELGDSALYLCASRPWTGRFEAFFGQGTRLTVV.

The chain recombines TRBV5-1 with TRBJ1-1; D is possibly TRBD1 (5 bases). Germline V lookup: CDR1 SGHRS, CDR2 YFSETQ. V lost 2 bases, J lost 5 bases, and 16 bases lay in between. The CDR3 is made up of 15 amino acids. The CDR3 is CASSFTKGVETEAFF. In DNA form, the CDR3 reads TGCGCCAGCAGCTTTACAAAAGGGGTGGAAACTGAAGCTTTCTTT.

This chain links TRBV25-1 with TRBJ1-4, with 9 bases aligning to TRBD1. The V gene's germline CDR1 is MGHDK and CDR2 SYGVNS. The trim removed 3 bases at V and 7 bases at J, leaving 6 bases unmatched. This CDR3 contains 15 residues. CDR3 nucleotide sequence: TGTGCCAGCAGTGATTGGGGACAGGGAAGTGAAAAACTGTTTTTT. This translates into CASSDWGQGSEKLFF.

This chain joins TRBV5-1 and TRBJ1-6; unclear D gene. Germline V gene sequence: CDR1 SGHRS, CDR2 YFSETQ. Trimming removed 0 bases at V and 6 bases at J, with 10 bases between. The CDR3 contains 15 residues. In DNA, the CDR3 is TGCGCCAGCAGCTTGGTCACTACTTCTAATTCACCCCTCCACTTT. Translated, it gives CASSLVTTSNSPLHF.

This rearrangement joins TRBV7-3 to TRBJ2-3; TRBD1 might be the D (5 bases). Trimming cost V 4 bases and J 1 base, with 9 bases left between them. Germline V gene sequence: CDR1 SGHTA, CDR2 FQGTGA. There are 14 residues in the CDR3. CDR3 nucleotides: TGTGCCAGCAGCTCGTCAGGGCGCACAGATACGCAGTATTTT. Translating it yields CASSSSGRTDTQYF.

The chain has TRBV11-2 and TRBJ2-7; 9 positions match TRBD2. Trimming cost V 3 bases and J 3 bases; bases outside gene matches: 3. There are 14 residues in the CDR3. The germline gives CDR1 SGHAT, CDR2 FQNNGV. In DNA form, the CDR3 reads TGTGCCAGCAGCTTTAGCGGGAGTTTCTACGAGCAGTACTTC. As protein: CASSFSGSFYEQYF.

The chain links TRBV5-1 to TRBJ2-1; tentatively, D is TRBD1 (6 bases). The CDR3 consists of 15 residues. Trimming stripped 0 bases from V and 5 bases from J, with 12 bases between. Germline CDR1 SGHRS, CDR2 YFSETQ. CDR3 nucleotide sequence: TGCGCCAGCAGCTTGGGGGGGCTTCGGGACAATGAGCAGTTCTTC. It is translated as CASSLGGLRDNEQFF.

CDR3 bases: TGTGCCAGCAGCTCCGCACGGGGGGAGATCGGTAGAGATACGCAGTATTTT. Protein: CASSSARGEIGRDTQYF. This rearrangement joins TRBV9 to TRBJ2-3; TRBD2 matches at 7 bases. The germline CDR1 and CDR2 sequences are SGDLS and YYNGEE. This CDR3 has 17 residues. J lost 5 bases, V lost 4 bases, and 16 bases had no gene match.

The chain carries TRBV24-1 and TRBJ1-2; D is undetermined. The V gene lost 1 base and the J gene lost 5 bases, with 7 bases spanning the gap. This CDR3 region has 13 residues. From germline, CDR1 is KGHDR and CDR2 SFDVKD. CDR3 in amino acids: CATSDFTDYGYTF. DNA of the CDR3: TGTGCCACCAGTGATTTTACAGATTATGGCTACACCTTC.

V and J are TRBV20-1 and TRBJ2-5, with D uncertain. CDR3 length: 14 amino acids. Trimming left V 3 bases short and J 1 base short, with 12 bases between. The V gene's germline CDR1 is DFQATT and CDR2 SNEGSKA (reference sequence). The CDR3 spells CSASEYAVQETQYF. In DNA, the CDR3 is TGCAGTGCTAGTGAGTACGCGGTCCAAGAGACCCAGTACTTC.

CDR3 in DNA: TGTGCCAGTAGTATCGGTCACAGGGGTCGTTATAATTCACCCCTCCACTTT. It encodes CASSIGHRGRYNSPLHF. V is TRBV19 and J is TRBJ1-6; TRBD1 matches 7 bases. CDR1 is LNHDA, CDR2 SQIVND, per germline (reference sequence). The V gene end was trimmed by 3 bases and the J gene end by 4 bases; junction bases not matched to a gene: 9. This CDR3 has 17 amino acids.

This chain uses TRBV7-2 with TRBJ1-3, with a weak D call TRBD1 (5 bases). The CDR3 extends over 16 amino acids. Per germline, CDR1 SGHTA and CDR2 FQGNSA. The ends were cut back, 2 bases at V and 2 bases at J, with 13 bases in the middle. CDR3 coding DNA: TGTGCCAGCAGCTTATTATTAAGGGGAACTGGAAACACCATATATTTT. Its translation is CASSLLLRGTGNTIYF.

This clone was picked up one time. This sequence joins TRBV2 and TRBJ2-3; TRBD2 matches at 10 bases. The CDR3 runs to 16 residues. Germline V lookup: CDR1 SNHLY, CDR2 FYNNEI. V gave up 4 bases and J gave up 7 bases; unmatched junction bases: 11. CDR3 nucleotides: TGTGCCAGCAGTGGGCGTGCAAGCGGGGGGGAAAATACGCAGTATTTT. Amino acids: CASSGRASGGENTQYF. The variable domain in full, with the rest retrieved from reference TRBV2 and TRBJ2-3, is EPEVTQTPSHQVTQMGQEVILRCVPISNHLYFYWYRQILGQKVEFLVSFYNNEISEKSEIFDDQFSVERPDGSNFTLKIRSTKLEDSAMYFCASSGRASGGENTQYFGPGTRLTVL.

The chain couples TRBV11-2 to TRBJ2-1, with a weak D call TRBD2 (9 bases). The V end was cut by 5 bases, the J end by 4 bases, with 24 bases between. The CDR3 is 18 amino acids. Germline-derived CDR1 and CDR2 are SGHAT and FQNNGV. The CDR3 DNA sequence: TGTGCCAGCAGCCTGGGGACAGGTCCGGGACTAGCTTACAATGAGCAGTTCTTC. Its translation is CASSLGTGPGLAYNEQFF. Together with reference TRBV11-2 and TRBJ2-1, the CDR3 gives the full variable domain: EAGVAQSPRYKIIEKRQSVAFWCNPISGHATLYWYQQILGQGPKLLIQFQNNGVVDDSQLPKDRFSAERLKGVDSTLKIQPAKLEDSAVYLCASSLGTGPGLAYNEQFFGPGTRLTVL.

The V and J genes are TRBV5-1 and TRBJ2-1; 13 bases match TRBD2. The germline V gene encodes CDR1 SGHRS and CDR2 YFSETQ. The length of the CDR3 is 15 residues. The junction had 5 bases not matched to a gene; V was cut back by 4 bases and J by 7 bases. The CDR3 loop reads CASSLGLAGVNEQFF. The CDR3, as DNA: TGCGCCAGCAGCCTCGGACTAGCGGGAGTTAATGAGCAGTTCTTC.

The rearrangement joins TRBV7-6 to TRBJ2-3, with 7 bases that match TRBD1. The J segment lost 0 bases and the V segment lost 4 bases, leaving 4 bases of the junction unmatched. The CDR3 is 15 residues long. Germline loops: CDR1 SGHVS, CDR2 FNYEAQ. CDR3 region: CASSSRDSSTDTQYF. DNA of the CDR3: TGTGCCAGCAGCTCCCGGGACAGTAGCACAGATACGCAGTATTTT.

V is TRBV28 and J is TRBJ1-1; TRBD1 matches at 11 bases. Germline CDR1 MDHEN, CDR2 SYDVKM. The CDR3 has 15 amino acids. V lost 2 bases, J lost 5 bases, and 4 bases stayed unmatched. The CDR3 here is CASSLGTGGLTEAFF. Written as DNA, the CDR3 is TGTGCCAGCAGTTTAGGGACAGGGGGTTTGACTGAAGCTTTCTTT.

The chain has TRBV12-3 or TRBV12-4 and TRBJ1-1, with D tentatively TRBD1 (6 bases). V gave up 6 bases and J gave up 11 bases, with 19 bases separating them. The CDR3 has 13 amino acids. The CDR3 is CASRRTDSFGAFF. CDR3 nucleotide sequence: TGTGCCAGCAGAAGGACAGACTCTTTTGGCGCTTTCTTT.

The V and J genes are TRBV25-1 and TRBJ2-6, with a weak D call TRBD1 (5 bases). CDR1 MGHDK and CDR2 SYGVNS come from the germline V gene. V lost 3 bases to trimming and J lost 2 bases, with 8 bases between them. This CDR3 has 15 amino acids. In nucleotides, the CDR3 is TGTGCCAGCAGTGACCCAGGGACTGGGGCCAACGTCCTGACTTTC. Translating it yields CASSDPGTGANVLTF.

The chain employs TRBV6-5 and TRBJ2-7; 8 positions match TRBD2. Trimming at V came to 7 bases and at J to 2 bases, leaving 1 base not matched to a gene. The CDR3 length is 12 residues. Germline CDR1 reads MNHEY; CDR2 reads SVGAGI. CDR3 region: CASMRGAYEQYF. CDR3 coding DNA: TGTGCCAGCATGCGGGGGGCCTACGAGCAGTACTTC.

This clone was observed a handful of times. V usage is TRBV27 and J usage is TRBJ1-1; 8 positions match TRBD1. The CDR3 is 18 residues long. V dropped 6 bases and J dropped 0; count of bases not matched to a gene: 15. Germline lookup yields CDR1 MNHEY and CDR2 SMNVEV (reference sequence). The CDR3 spells CASSSSGQGLVMNTEAFF. CDR3 nucleotide sequence: TGTGCCAGCAGCTCCTCTGGACAGGGTCTAGTTATGAACACTGAAGCTTTCTTT.

Points on this clone: The junction departs from germline at one end; a sequencing error may be responsible. The chain has TRBV11-3 and TRBJ1-1; D may be TRBD1 (6 bases). The CDR3 is 15 residues long. Germline V gene data show CDR1 as SGHNT and CDR2 as YENEEA. This CDR3 is CASSLNRAGNAEAFF. CDR3 coding DNA: TGTGCCAGCAGCTTAAACAGGGCAGGGAACGCTGAAGCTTTCTTT.

Worth noting for this clone: The same CDR3 is also encoded by other DNA sequences in this sample. This chain uses TRBV14 with TRBJ2-5; 11 bases fit TRBD1. Trimming took 0 bases from V and 4 from J; bases not matched to a gene: 13. The CDR3 has 19 residues. Germline V gene data show CDR1 as SGHDN and CDR2 as FVKESK. The CDR3 spells CASSQDFGGQGALGETQYF. CDR3 in DNA: TGTGCCAGCAGCCAAGATTTCGGCGGACAGGGGGCGCTAGGAGAGACCCAGTACTTC.